This is a list of T cell receptor beta chains from one sample in a study of Graves' ophthalmopathy and Graves' hyperthyroidism. From the multiplex PCR reads, TCRdb called clonotypes with MiXCR, one entry per CDR3 protein. This table has some 350,000 distinct CDR3 sequences, about a sixth appearing once. Sequencing was done on a sample of peripheral blood. These receptors all stem from an adult woman with stable Graves' hyperthyroidism. Each CDR3 is given with its conserved first and last residue. The D gene is left open where the match is weak. Only some rows state a clone size, as once, few, many or a class for expanded clones.

clone_size: many
d_call: TRBD2
v_call: TRBV20-1
j_call: TRBJ2-5
cdr3_nt: TGCAGTGCTAGGAGGCTAGCGGGAAACCAAGAGACCCAGTACTTC
cdr3_aa: CSARRLAGNQETQYF

clone_size: few
d_call: NA
v_call: TRBV7-1
j_call: TRBJ1-4
cdr3_nt: TGTGCCAGCAGCTCCCACCACAGGGTCCGTTCGAGGAACCAAAGGAATGAAAAACTGTTTTTT
cdr3_aa: CASSSHHRVRSRNQRNEKLFF

clone_size: many
d_call: NA
v_call: TRBV28
j_call: TRBJ1-2
cdr3_nt: TGTGCCAGCAGTTTCCAGGGTAGGGACTATGGCTACACCTTC
cdr3_aa: CASSFQGRDYGYTF

clone_size: many
d_call: NA
v_call: TRBV5-1
j_call: TRBJ1-1
cdr3_nt: TGCGCCAGCAGCTTCGATCGGAGCTTGAACACTGAAGCTTTCTTT
cdr3_aa: CASSFDRSLNTEAFF

clone_size: few
d_call: NA
v_call: TRBV4-1
j_call: TRBJ2-2
cdr3_nt: TGCGCCAGCAGCTGGGACGGAGTAAACACCGGGGAGCTGTTTTTT
cdr3_aa: CASSWDGVNTGELFF

clone_size: many
d_call: NA
v_call: TRBV24-1
j_call: TRBJ1-1
cdr3_nt: TGTGCCACCAGTGGCGGGGACGGGTACACTGAAGCTTTCTTT
cdr3_aa: CATSGGDGYTEAFF

clone_size: many
d_call: NA
v_call: TRBV28
j_call: TRBJ2-7
cdr3_nt: TGTGCCAGCAGTTTAGGGGTACTAGCAGTCTCCTACGAGCAGTACTTC
cdr3_aa: CASSLGVLAVSYEQYF

clone_size: NA
d_call: TRBD1
v_call: TRBV4-3
j_call: TRBJ1-2
cdr3_nt: TGCGCCAGCAGCTTACAGGGGATGGGCTACACCTTC
cdr3_aa: CASSLQGMGYTF

clone_size: many
d_call: TRBD1
v_call: TRBV6-2/TRBV6-3
j_call: TRBJ1-5
cdr3_nt: TGTGCCAGCTGGGACAGGCCACGCGGGGGAGGTCAGCCCCAGCATTTT
cdr3_aa: CASWDRPRGGGQPQHF

clone_size: few
d_call: NA
v_call: TRBV4-2
j_call: TRBJ1-1
cdr3_nt: TGTGCCAGCAGCCAAGAGGGCAGGGGATTTTTTGAAGCTTTCTTT
cdr3_aa: CASSQEGRGFFEAFF

clone_size: many
d_call: TRBD1
v_call: TRBV10-2
j_call: TRBJ1-6
cdr3_nt: TGCGCCAGCAGTGAGTCCGGACAGGGTAATTCACCCCTCCACTTT
cdr3_aa: CASSESGQGNSPLHF

clone_size: NA
d_call: TRBD1
v_call: TRBV18
j_call: TRBJ2-5
cdr3_nt: TGTGCCAGCTCAGCCCAACCGGGACAGGGAAAGGAGACCCAGTACTTC
cdr3_aa: CASSAQPGQGKETQYF

clone_size: few
d_call: TRBD1
v_call: TRBV20-1
j_call: TRBJ2-4
cdr3_nt: TGCAGTGCTACCTTGGACAGGGGTGGTGGCATTCAGTACTTC
cdr3_aa: CSATLDRGGGIQYF

clone_size: many
d_call: NA
v_call: TRBV28
j_call: TRBJ2-5
cdr3_nt: TGTGCCAGCAGTTACCGGGACCAGACACTAGAGACCCAGTACTTC
cdr3_aa: CASSYRDQTLETQYF

clone_size: many
d_call: TRBD2
v_call: TRBV11-3
j_call: TRBJ2-7
cdr3_nt: TGTGCCAGCAGCTTAGTGAGGAACACGGTAGCGGGAGGCCCCTACTCCTACGAGCAGTACTTC
cdr3_aa: CASSLVRNTVAGGPYSYEQYF

clone_size: few
d_call: NA
v_call: TRBV7-8
j_call: TRBJ1-6
cdr3_nt: TGTGCCAGCAGCTTTCAGGGGAATAATTCACCCCTCCACTTT
cdr3_aa: CASSFQGNNSPLHF

clone_size: many
d_call: TRBD2
v_call: TRBV2
j_call: TRBJ2-7
cdr3_nt: TGTGCCAGCAGTGAAGGCGGGAGTTTCTACGAGCAGTACTTC
cdr3_aa: CASSEGGSFYEQYF

clone_size: NA
d_call: NA
v_call: TRBV20-1
j_call: TRBJ2-7
cdr3_nt: TGCAGTGCTAGCGTCAGGGCCGGGGACGAGCAGTACTTC
cdr3_aa: CSASVRAGDEQYF

clone_size: many
d_call: TRBD2
v_call: TRBV28
j_call: TRBJ2-7
cdr3_nt: TGTGCCAGCACCTCCGGACTAGCGGGCTCCTACGAGCAGTACTTC
cdr3_aa: CASTSGLAGSYEQYF

clone_size: many
d_call: NA
v_call: TRBV6-5
j_call: TRBJ2-7
cdr3_nt: TGTGCCAGCAGTTACTCGGCAGACTACTACGAGCAGTACTTC
cdr3_aa: CASSYSADYYEQYF

clone_size: many
d_call: TRBD1
v_call: TRBV11-2
j_call: TRBJ2-7
cdr3_nt: TGTGCCAGCAGACGGACGGGACAGGGGACTTACGAGCAGTACTTC
cdr3_aa: CASRRTGQGTYEQYF

clone_size: NA
d_call: NA
v_call: TRBV29-1
j_call: TRBJ1-1
cdr3_nt: TGCAGCGGGGGTGGCGGGCACACTGAAGCTTTCTTT
cdr3_aa: CSGGGGHTEAFF

clone_size: many
d_call: NA
v_call: TRBV12-3/TRBV12-4
j_call: TRBJ2-7
cdr3_nt: TGTGCCAGCAGTCAAGGGACCCAAAGGACGAGGTACGAGCAGTACTTC
cdr3_aa: CASSQGTQRTRYEQYF

clone_size: many
d_call: TRBD1
v_call: TRBV4-1
j_call: TRBJ2-2
cdr3_nt: TGCGCCAGCAGCCAAGGACAGGGTAACGGGGAGCTGTTTTTT
cdr3_aa: CASSQGQGNGELFF

clone_size: many
d_call: NA
v_call: TRBV28
j_call: TRBJ1-2
cdr3_nt: TGTGCCAGCAGTTTTTTCCTTGACCCTCGATATGGCTACACCTTC
cdr3_aa: CASSFFLDPRYGYTF

clone_size: many
d_call: NA
v_call: TRBV7-2
j_call: TRBJ2-2
cdr3_nt: TGTGCCAGCAGCTTAGCTGGGTCCGGGGAGCTGTTTTTT
cdr3_aa: CASSLAGSGELFF

clone_size: NA
d_call: TRBD2
v_call: TRBV7-2
j_call: TRBJ2-5
cdr3_nt: TGTGCCAGCAGCTGGGCTAGCGGGAGGGTTCAGGAGACCCAGTACTTC
cdr3_aa: CASSWASGRVQETQYF

clone_size: many
d_call: NA
v_call: TRBV12-3/TRBV12-4
j_call: TRBJ1-3
cdr3_nt: TGTGCCAGCAGTTTCGGGGCCAACTCTGGAAACACCATATATTTT
cdr3_aa: CASSFGANSGNTIYF

clone_size: many
d_call: TRBD1
v_call: TRBV4-1
j_call: TRBJ2-2
cdr3_nt: TGCGCCAGCAGTCCTCGGACAGGGGAGGTACCGGGGGAGCTGTTTTTT
cdr3_aa: CASSPRTGEVPGELFF

clone_size: many
d_call: NA
v_call: TRBV12-3/TRBV12-4
j_call: TRBJ1-1
cdr3_nt: TGTGCCAGCACCTCCATGGAGAACAGTGAAGCTTTCTTT
cdr3_aa: CASTSMENSEAFF

clone_size: many
d_call: NA
v_call: TRBV27
j_call: TRBJ1-1
cdr3_nt: TGTGCCAGCAGTTTATCGGCACCCTCATCCCCTAACACTGAAGCTTTCTTT
cdr3_aa: CASSLSAPSSPNTEAFF

clone_size: NA
d_call: TRBD2
v_call: TRBV20-1
j_call: TRBJ2-7
cdr3_nt: TGCAGTGCTAGGGCACTAGCGGGAGGGCCCGGCGAGCAGTACTTC
cdr3_aa: CSARALAGGPGEQYF

clone_size: many
d_call: NA
v_call: TRBV6-1
j_call: TRBJ1-5
cdr3_nt: TGTGCCAGCAGTGAAGCGCCCAAGTGGAGGGGATATCATCAGCCCCAGCATTTT
cdr3_aa: CASSEAPKWRGYHQPQHF

clone_size: NA
d_call: TRBD2
v_call: TRBV6-1
j_call: TRBJ2-7
cdr3_nt: TGTGCCAGCACCCGACTAGCGGGAGTCGGCTACGAGCAGTACTTC
cdr3_aa: CASTRLAGVGYEQYF

clone_size: many
d_call: TRBD1
v_call: TRBV6-1
j_call: TRBJ1-1
cdr3_nt: TGTGCCAGCAGTGATCCATGGACAGGGGTCACTGAAGCTTTCTTT
cdr3_aa: CASSDPWTGVTEAFF

clone_size: few
d_call: NA
v_call: TRBV7-2
j_call: TRBJ2-7
cdr3_nt: TGTGCCAGCAGCGACCGGGACGGAACCCTCTACGAGCAGTACTTC
cdr3_aa: CASSDRDGTLYEQYF

clone_size: few
d_call: TRBD1
v_call: TRBV20-1
j_call: TRBJ1-6
cdr3_nt: TGCAGTGCTACAAGGACAGGGTGGGGAACCCTCCACTTT
cdr3_aa: CSATRTGWGTLHF

clone_size: many
d_call: TRBD1
v_call: TRBV12-3/TRBV12-4
j_call: TRBJ1-5
cdr3_nt: TGTGCCAGCAGCGAACAGGGGGCGAATAGCAATCAGCCCCAGCATTTT
cdr3_aa: CASSEQGANSNQPQHF

clone_size: NA
d_call: TRBD2
v_call: TRBV28
j_call: TRBJ2-7
cdr3_nt: TGTGCCAGCAGTCTCGGGACTAGCGGGAGTGTCGTCAACGAGCAGTACTTC
cdr3_aa: CASSLGTSGSVVNEQYF

clone_size: NA
d_call: NA
v_call: TRBV6-2/TRBV6-3
j_call: TRBJ1-1
cdr3_nt: TGTGCCACCCGGGGCAGGGTCACTGAAGCTTTCTTT
cdr3_aa: CATRGRVTEAFF